The T cell receptor (beta chain) under discussion was sequenced for a study of blood T cell repertoires in COVID-19. The assay was immunoSEQ multiplex PCR, and TCRdb's table has in-frame clones only and misses some. The data show about 150,000 clones, with approximately 90% seen just once and roughly 15% held by the top ten. This clonotype was sampled from a woman between 40 and 50 years old with acute or convalescent COVID-19. Input material: peripheral blood.

DNA of the CDR3: TGTGCCAGCAAACCGGGACACCAAAGCAATCAGCCCCAGCATTTT. It codes for CASKPGHQSNQPQHF. This chain uses TRBV6-5 with TRBJ1-5, with a possible D match to TRBD1 (6 bases). The CDR3 covers 15 residues. Trimming took 7 bases from V and 1 from J, leaving 14 bases between them. Per the germline V gene, CDR1 is MNHEY and CDR2 is SVGAGI.